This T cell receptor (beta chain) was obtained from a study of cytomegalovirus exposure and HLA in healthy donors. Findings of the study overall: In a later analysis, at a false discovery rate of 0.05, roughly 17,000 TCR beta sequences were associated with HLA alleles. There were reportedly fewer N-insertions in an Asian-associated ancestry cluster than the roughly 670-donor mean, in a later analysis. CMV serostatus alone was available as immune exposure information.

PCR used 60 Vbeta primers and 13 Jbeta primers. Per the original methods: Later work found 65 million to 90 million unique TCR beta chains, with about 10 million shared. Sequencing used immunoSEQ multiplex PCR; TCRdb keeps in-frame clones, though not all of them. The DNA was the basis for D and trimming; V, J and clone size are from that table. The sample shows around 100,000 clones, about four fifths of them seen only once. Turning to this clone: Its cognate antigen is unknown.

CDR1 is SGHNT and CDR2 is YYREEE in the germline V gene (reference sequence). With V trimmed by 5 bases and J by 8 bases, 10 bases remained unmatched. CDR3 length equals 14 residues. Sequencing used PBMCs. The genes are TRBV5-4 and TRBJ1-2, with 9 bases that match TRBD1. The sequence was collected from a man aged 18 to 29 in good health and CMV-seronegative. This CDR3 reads CASRPDRGPRGYTF. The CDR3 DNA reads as TGTGCCAGCAGACCGGACAGGGGTCCGAGGGGCTACACCTTC.